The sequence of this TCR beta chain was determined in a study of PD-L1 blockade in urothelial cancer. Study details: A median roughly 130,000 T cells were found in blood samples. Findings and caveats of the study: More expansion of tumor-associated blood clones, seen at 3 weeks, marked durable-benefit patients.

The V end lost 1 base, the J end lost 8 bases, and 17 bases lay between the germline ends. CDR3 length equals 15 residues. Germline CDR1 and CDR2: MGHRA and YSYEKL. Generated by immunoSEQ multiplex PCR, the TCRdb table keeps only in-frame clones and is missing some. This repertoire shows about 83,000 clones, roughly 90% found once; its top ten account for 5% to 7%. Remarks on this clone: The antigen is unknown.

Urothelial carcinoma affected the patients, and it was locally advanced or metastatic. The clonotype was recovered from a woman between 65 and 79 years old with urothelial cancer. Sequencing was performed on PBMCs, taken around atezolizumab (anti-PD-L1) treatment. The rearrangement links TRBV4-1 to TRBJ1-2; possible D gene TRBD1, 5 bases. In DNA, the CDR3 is TGCGCCAGCAGCCAAGGGGGACTCCTTTGGGAGGGCTACACCTTC. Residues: CASSQGGLLWEGYTF.